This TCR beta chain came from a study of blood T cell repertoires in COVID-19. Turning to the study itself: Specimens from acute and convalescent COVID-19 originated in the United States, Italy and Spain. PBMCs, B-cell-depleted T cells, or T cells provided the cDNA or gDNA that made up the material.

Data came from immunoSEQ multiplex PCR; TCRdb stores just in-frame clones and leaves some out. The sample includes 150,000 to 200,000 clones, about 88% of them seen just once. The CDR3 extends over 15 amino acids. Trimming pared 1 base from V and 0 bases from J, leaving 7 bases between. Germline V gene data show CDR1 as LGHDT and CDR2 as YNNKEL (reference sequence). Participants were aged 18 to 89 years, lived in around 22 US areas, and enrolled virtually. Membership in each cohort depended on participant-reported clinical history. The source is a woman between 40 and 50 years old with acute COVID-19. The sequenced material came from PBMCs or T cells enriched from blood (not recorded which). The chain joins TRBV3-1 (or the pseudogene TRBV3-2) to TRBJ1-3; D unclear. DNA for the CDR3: TGTGCCAGCAGCCAAGCAGGTCTCTCTGGAAACACCATATATTTT. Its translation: CASSQAGLSGNTIYF.